The entry below describes one TCR beta chain. The clone's antigen remains unknown. No much larger clone exists at a distance of one base, and base qualities are not known. Healthy HIV-negative adults with no recently reported acute infections or vaccinations were included as donors. Every donor was a Caucasian adult living in Nashville, Tennessee, USA. Magnetic negative selection was used to enrich CD4+ T cells, after which naive cells were positively selected on CD45RA and the negative fraction became the memory subset. After blood collection by leukapheresis, PBMCs were isolated using Ficoll-Histopaque density gradient centrifugation and then cryopreserved in the vapor phase of liquid nitrogen. Analytical flow cytometry was used to check the purity and quantity of every magnetically sorted T cell population. From each sorted fraction, genomic DNA was isolated and quantified by UV absorbance on a Nanodrop 2000c.

TCR CDR3 regions were amplified from genomic DNA by multiplex PCR using the deep immunoSEQ assay. Extracted genomic DNA from each cell subset was spread evenly across all wells of several immunoSEQ 96-well plates, with each plate serving as a replicate. Each replicate PCR for sorted subsets received around 200 ng genomic DNA, equal to about 30,000 T cell genomes. The purified libraries were quantified using a Qubit 3.0 fluorometer, sized with a Bioanalyzer 2100, and then quantified again using the KAPA Library Quantification kit. Every immunoSEQ 96-well plate was sequenced on a dedicated single-read 150-cycle Illumina NextSeq 550 flow cell. As for the original processing: Because only junctional sequences without quality scores were contained in the immunoSEQ output, filtering matching that applied to full-length reads could not be performed. Sequences were annotated with PyIR, a Python wrapper for IgBLAST v1.9, using IMGT germline references to assign V/J genes and CDR3. Any read was removed if the V/J assignment was weak (E-value above 1e-6), the CDR3 was missing, or the read contained stop codons, out-of-frame junctions, or ambiguous translated residues. A V3J clonotype was defined by an identical inferred V gene, J gene, and CDR3 amino acid sequence. Percentage overlap between repertoires was calculated by dividing the number of shared unique clonotypes by the size of the smaller repertoire. Three approaches were used to assess repertoire richness: RTK rarefaction, the Chao1 estimator, and Recon v2.1 estimates of unobserved clonotypes. For all TCRbeta clonotypes obtained by the gDNA method from a few donors, generation probabilities were computed with OLGA. The table was pulled from immuneACCESS by TCRdb, which kept in-frame rearrangements only. Such tables lose some clones; where checked, under half of the loss comes from unresolved V genes, and the rest has no known cause. V, J and clone size derive from that table, while D and trimming were established from the DNA sequence. The sample contains some 2 million clones, 90% to 95% of them found a single time. 0.13% of the sample comes from the top ten.

The entry originates in a study of shared clonotypes between healthy human individuals (dated by TCRdb to the early 2020s). For context, the study as a whole: Three men and a couple of women, aged 18 to 49 years, made up the cohort. To estimate repertoire size and how much clonotypes are shared between individuals, the study performed deep sequencing of blood TCR repertoires from 4 to 6 healthy adults. Between about 0.94 and 10 billion PBMCs per donor were obtained by leukapheresis. For each donor, CD4 naive and CD4 memory were each run on three plates, CD8 naive on two plates, and CD8 memory on one plate. Different laboratories and diverse techniques were used to prepare libraries and sequence TCR repertoires, to increase sequencing depth and limit assay-specific biases. Study-wide conclusions, independent of this receptor: When a handful of donors were compared, the shared fraction of clonotypes was roughly 4.8% for naive CD4, around 4% for naive CD8, more than 2% for memory CD4, and 0.4% for memory CD8. Clonotypes shared by all four sorted-subset donors showed higher generation probabilities than non-shared clonotypes. Even with the large sequencing depth, rarefaction of the sorted-subset datasets indicated that sequencing was incomplete. Naive subsets generally had larger estimated clonotype richness than memory subsets. Pairwise subsampling indicated that sequencing depth was expected to affect the degree of clonotype sharing among donors. The genetic and exposure-history diversity represented was limited by the small number of donors. Sampling was restricted to blood, and TCR repertoires in tissue are likely to differ from TCR repertoires in blood.

V loses 5 bases at its end and J loses 4 bases; junction bases beyond the gene matches: 9. The CDR3 sequence holds 15 residues, the cysteine and phenylalanine included. This entry keeps only the CDR3 DNA: 45 bases, framed from base 1. The germline V gene supplies CDR1 MNHEY and CDR2 SVGAGI. This sequence originates from a man aged 18 to 30 in good health. Sequencing was done on a sample of naive CD4+ T cells sorted from blood. According to the study, the label for this sample's cell subset or site signals: CD45RA+ positively selected. This chain joins TRBV6-5 to TRBJ2-5; TRBD2 lines up with 8 middle nucleotides. The nucleotide sequence is given as TGTGCCAGCAGTGCCACAGCGGGGGCGCGAGAGACCCAGTACTTC. Translated, this gives CASSATAGARETQYF.